What follows are 25 T cell receptor beta chains derived from one specimen sequenced in a study of T cells in Graves' hyperthyroidism and ophthalmopathy. What was amplified from RNA transcripts were TCR beta CDR3 regions. The HTBI primer set was used in a first-round RT-PCR of the TCR CDR3. TCRdb redid the calling of the multiplex PCR reads with MiXCR, one entry per CDR3 protein. Of over 200,000 distinct CDR3 sequences listed, about a sixth are singletons. What was sequenced was blood. The receptors here all came from a man aged 45-65 years with Graves' hyperthyroidism.

The table lists this clonotype with many counts. The chain uses TRBV28 and TRBJ1-4; D gene ambiguous. The V end was cut by 3 bases, the J end by 8 bases, with 7 bases between. CDR3 size: 12 residues. CDR1 and CDR2 (germline): MDHEN, SYDVKM. The CDR3 sequence: CASSLLSEKLFF. DNA for the CDR3: TGTGCCAGCAGTTTGTTGAGCGAAAAACTGTTTTTT.

V and J are TRBV9 and TRBJ2-5; 8 bases fit TRBD1. V lost 1 base and J lost 4; bases outside the gene matches: 0. The CDR3 is made up of 13 amino acids. The germline V gene has CDR1 SGDLS and CDR2 YYNGEE. The CDR3 loop reads CASSVQGAETQYF. CDR3 DNA sequence: TGTGCCAGCAGCGTACAGGGGGCAGAGACCCAGTACTTC.

A few counts support this clonotype. This chain connects TRBV9 to TRBJ1-3; 7 nucleotides match TRBD1. Germline lookup yields CDR1 SGDLS and CDR2 YYNGEE. The V and J ends lost 3 bases and 4 bases, in that order; junction bases with no gene match: 13. The CDR3 extends over 17 amino acids. The CDR3 DNA reads TGTGCCAGCAGCGAGAGAGCCGACAGGGTAGTCGGAAACACCATATATTTT. It specifies CASSERADRVVGNTIYF.

In this sample, this clonotype turned up many times. The chain employs TRBV4-1 and TRBJ2-7; D uncertain. V was shortened by 0 bases and J by 7 bases, with 7 bases between the two germline ends. Germline V gene data show CDR1 as MGHRA and CDR2 as YSYEKL. This CDR3 contains 12 residues. The CDR3 sequence: CASSQEWGEQYF. The CDR3 DNA is TGCGCCAGCAGCCAAGAATGGGGAGAGCAGTACTTC.

In its sample, this clonotype was seen a few times. V gene TRBV7-9 combines with J gene TRBJ2-1; D possibly matches TRBD1 or TRBD2 (6 bases each). This CDR3 contains 16 residues. The germline gives CDR1 SEHNR, CDR2 FQNEAQ (reference sequence). The V end was cut by 4 bases, the J end by 2 bases, with 15 bases between. The CDR3 DNA reads as TGTGCCAGCAGCTCTACCCAGGGGAGGCCCTACAATGAGCAGTTCTTC. It codes for CASSSTQGRPYNEQFF.

This clonotype was seen more than once but under ten times. The J gene is TRBJ2-3, the V gene TRBV6-5; no clear D gene. This CDR3 is built from 12 residues. V lost 0 bases to trimming and J lost 8 bases, with 6 bases between them. Germline assignment: CDR1 MNHEY and CDR2 SVGAGI. The CDR3 spells CASSYSIPTQYF. In nucleotides, the CDR3 is TGTGCCAGCAGTTACTCCATCCCTACGCAGTATTTT.

The chain is built from TRBV5-6 and TRBJ2-4; no firm D call. Trimming stripped 2 bases from V and 0 bases from J, with 9 bases between. This CDR3 has 15 residues. Per the germline V gene, CDR1 is SGHDT and CDR2 is YYEEEE. CDR3 in amino acids: CASSFTELAKNIQYF. DNA for the CDR3: TGTGCCAGCAGCTTTACAGAACTAGCCAAAAACATTCAGTACTTC.

This sequence joins TRBV3-1 and TRBJ2-5; D is perhaps TRBD1 or TRBD2 (6 bases each). V was cut by 2 bases and J by 4 bases, with 11 bases left in between. From germline, CDR1 is LGHDT and CDR2 YNNKEL (reference sequence). The CDR3 consists of 14 residues. The CDR3 nucleotides are TGTGCCAGCAGCCAAAGGGGGACTGGAGAGACCCAGTACTTC. It encodes CASSQRGTGETQYF.

This clonotype was seen only a few times. The rearrangement uses TRBV3-1 and TRBJ1-3, with TRBD1 as a possible D gene (5 bases). CDR1 and CDR2 (germline): LGHDT, YNNKEL (reference sequence). V shed 3 bases and J shed 1 base, with 7 bases lying between them. CDR3 size: 14 residues. CDR3 loop: CASSHQGSGNTIYF. CDR3 bases: TGTGCCAGCAGCCACCAGGGATCTGGAAACACCATATATTTT.

CDR3 loop: CASSWAGTPTTDTQYF. CDR3 coding DNA: TGTGCCAGCAGCTGGGCCGGGACTCCAACTACAGATACGCAGTATTTT. This chain joins TRBV5-8 and TRBJ2-3; tentative D call: TRBD2 (6 bases). The ends were cut back, 3 bases at V and 3 bases at J, with 17 bases in the middle. CDR1 SGHTS and CDR2 YDEGEE come from the germline V gene. The CDR3 is 16 residues long.

This clonotype was counted many times. The V gene is TRBV20-1, the J gene TRBJ2-7; TRBD2 matches 8 bases. CDR3 length equals 15 residues. Germline V gene data show CDR1 as DFQATT and CDR2 as SNEGSKA (reference sequence). V trimming: 2 bases; J trimming: 2 bases; junction bases outside the gene matches: 8. The CDR3: CSARRLGTSPYEQYF. The DNA of the CDR3 is TGCAGTGCTAGAAGGCTCGGGACTAGTCCCTACGAGCAGTACTTC.

The chain joins TRBV2 to TRBJ2-1; 11 bases are shared with TRBD2. With V trimmed by 3 bases and J by 4 bases, 11 bases remained unmatched. This CDR3 region has 18 residues. Germline V gene lookup returns CDR1 SNHLY and CDR2 FYNNEI. As DNA, the CDR3 is TGTGCCAGCAGTGATACAGGTAGCGGGAGGGATATTTACAATGAGCAGTTCTTC. Amino acid sequence: CASSDTGSGRDIYNEQFF.

In its sample, this clonotype was seen many times. The chain is built from TRBV6-2 or TRBV6-3 and TRBJ2-7; 8 bases agree with TRBD2. Losses at the gene ends were 3 bases for V and 2 bases for J; bases not matched to a gene: 12. CDR1 is MNHEY and CDR2 is SVGEGT in the germline V gene. CDR3 length: 17 residues. The chain's CDR3 is CASSYVRHTSGTYEQYF. The CDR3 region has the DNA TGTGCCAGCAGTTATGTGCGGCATACTAGCGGCACCTACGAGCAGTACTTC.

This sequence joins TRBV30 and TRBJ2-2; 10 bases fit TRBD2. The CDR3 contains 16 residues. The V gene's germline CDR1 is GTSNPN and CDR2 SVGIG (reference sequence). Unmatched junction bases numbered 6, after V lost 1 base and J lost 4 bases. This CDR3 reads CAWSGASGSRTGELFF. CDR3 bases: TGTGCCTGGAGTGGGGCTAGCGGGAGTCGCACCGGGGAGCTGTTTTTT.

The table lists this clonotype with a few counts. The gene calls are TRBV20-1 and TRBJ1-1; D unresolved. Germline V lookup: CDR1 DFQATT, CDR2 SNEGSKA (reference sequence). Trimming shortened V by 7 bases and J by 5 bases, and 17 bases separated the two germline ends. The CDR3 is 13 amino acids. CDR3 in DNA: TGCAGTGTGCGACACTCCACGGGGACTGAAGCTTTCTTT. Amino acids: CSVRHSTGTEAFF.

This clonotype was seen repeatedly, ten times or more. The V gene is TRBV6-1, the J gene TRBJ2-7; 14 bases align to TRBD2. The length of the CDR3 is 17 residues. With 5 bases clipped from V and 0 bases from J, the junction kept 6 bases outside the gene matches. The germline V gene encodes CDR1 MNHNS and CDR2 SASEGT. The chain's CDR3 is CASSSGTSGRSSYEQYF. The CDR3 nucleotides are TGTGCCAGCAGTTCCGGGACTAGCGGGAGAAGCTCCTACGAGCAGTACTTC.

This clonotype was counted many times. CDR3 sequence (DNA): TGTGCCACCAGTGAACTAGCGGGAGGTACCGGGGAGCTGTTTTTT. It specifies CATSELAGGTGELFF. V is TRBV24-1 and J is TRBJ2-2; 12 positions agree with TRBD2. J gave up 5 bases and V 4 bases, and 1 base lay outside the gene matches. The CDR3 sequence is 15 residues long. Germline V gene lookup returns CDR1 KGHDR and CDR2 SFDVKD.

The rearrangement joins TRBV27 to TRBJ1-6; D is uncertain. The CDR3 loop spans 19 amino acids. Germline loops: CDR1 MNHEY, CDR2 SMNVEV (reference sequence). The V gene lost 3 bases and the J gene lost 0 bases, with 18 bases spanning the gap. As DNA, the CDR3 is TGTGCCAGCAGTTTGACGGGCTTCGATGTCGACTCCTATAATTCACCCCTCCACTTT. Protein product: CASSLTGFDVDSYNSPLHF.

The table lists this clonotype with a few counts. The rearrangement links TRBV6-2 or TRBV6-3 to TRBJ1-1, with 8 bases matching TRBD1. The V and J ends lost 8 bases and 0 bases, in that order; junction bases with no gene match: 8. This CDR3 is built from 15 residues. CDR1 is MNHEY and CDR2 is SVGEGT in the germline V gene. This CDR3 reads CASGPGGYLNTEAFF. The CDR3 DNA sequence: TGTGCCAGCGGACCAGGGGGCTACCTGAACACTGAAGCTTTCTTT.

This clonotype was detected only a few times. The chain is built from TRBV11-3 and TRBJ2-1; TRBD2 aligns across 8 bases. The CDR3 covers 15 residues. Germline lookup yields CDR1 SGHNT and CDR2 YENEEA. The J segment lost 1 base and the V segment lost 5 bases, leaving 4 bases of the junction unmatched. CDR3: CASSLGGVSYNEQFF. The CDR3 nucleotides are TGTGCCAGCAGCCTCGGGGGGGTATCCTACAATGAGCAGTTCTTC.

This clonotype was seen only a few times. This rearrangement joins TRBV10-1 to TRBJ1-1, with D perhaps TRBD1 (5 bases). V was clipped by 6 bases and J by 1 base, with 9 bases between them. Germline lookup yields CDR1 WNHNN and CDR2 SYGVQD (reference sequence). The CDR3 has 13 residues. CDR3 amino acids: CASRAQGNTEAFF. The DNA of the CDR3 is TGCGCCAGCAGGGCCCAGGGGAACACTGAAGCTTTCTTT.

CDR3 region: CASSYSGRESHEQYF. Here the CDR3 DNA reads TGTGCCAGCAGTTACTCGGGCAGGGAATCCCACGAGCAGTACTTC. The rearrangement uses TRBV6-2 or TRBV6-3 and TRBJ2-7; a possible D gene is TRBD1 (5 bases). The germline gives CDR1 MNHEY, CDR2 SVGEGT. The CDR3 has 15 amino acids. V dropped 0 bases and J dropped 5 bases, with 14 bases sitting between them.

This clonotype was recorded a few times. The J gene is TRBJ1-2, the V gene TRBV3-1; 8 bases agree with TRBD1. The ends lost 4 bases at V and 6 bases at J; junction bases unmatched: 13. This CDR3 has 16 amino acids. The germline gives CDR1 LGHDT, CDR2 YNNKEL (reference sequence). This CDR3 reads CASSPGGQGAFDGYTF. In DNA form, the CDR3 reads TGTGCCAGCAGCCCGGGGGGGCAGGGGGCGTTTGATGGCTACACCTTC.

This clonotype was recorded at least ten times. The gene calls are TRBV20-1 and TRBJ1-2; possible D gene TRBD1, 5 bases. The germline V gene has CDR1 DFQATT and CDR2 SNEGSKA (reference sequence). The V end was cut by 0 bases, the J end by 7 bases, with 18 bases between. This CDR3 region has 15 residues. In DNA, the CDR3 is TGCAGTGCTAGAGAGCCCGGGTGGGGGTCGGGTGGCTACACCTTC. This codes for CSAREPGWGSGGYTF.

The gene calls are TRBV28 and TRBJ1-5, with TRBD1 matching over 9 bases. In germline, CDR1 is MDHEN, CDR2 SYDVKM. The V gene end was trimmed by 6 bases and the J gene end by 7 bases; junction bases not matched to a gene: 13. The CDR3 runs 16 residues. The CDR3 protein is CASRILTGGNPQPQHF. CDR3 bases: TGTGCCAGCAGGATCCTGACAGGGGGAAACCCCCAGCCCCAGCATTTT.